One sample yielded the 7 T cell receptor beta chains listed below, sequenced in a study of cytomegalovirus exposure and HLA in healthy donors (dated by TCRdb to about 2017). Library preparation was by the immunoSEQ multiplex PCR assay. A mixture of 60 forward primers for TCR Vbeta segments and 13 reverse primers for TCR Jbeta segments was used in the multiplex PCR. The source is immuneACCESS, and TCRdb retained only in-frame sequences with V and J called. Part of the clones is not carried over; for the studies checked, unresolved V genes explain less than half of this, and the remainder is unexplained. This sample is represented by around 130,000 clones; roughly two thirds of them were singletons. The ten largest clones add up to approximately 1.8% of the sample. Sequencing used PBMCs. The receptors here all came from a male donor in good health and CMV-seronegative.

This chain uses TRBV23-1 with TRBJ2-7; tentative D call: TRBD1 (6 bases). TRBV23-1 is recorded as an ORF, its role being uncertain. The ends were cut back, 2 bases at V and 2 bases at J, with 13 bases in the middle. CDR3 length equals 15 residues. Written as DNA, the CDR3 is TGCGCCAGCAGTCAAGGGGCCCGGACAGCCTACGAGCAGTACTTC. Translating gives CASSQGARTAYEQYF.

This CDR3 is CASSMVQGPQPQHF. CDR3 bases: TGTGCCAGTAGTATGGTACAGGGCCCACAGCCCCAGCATTTT. The chain joins TRBV19 to TRBJ1-5; tentative D call: TRBD1 (6 bases). The CDR3 has 14 residues. Between the trimmed V and J ends, which lost 3 bases and 7 bases, there was a span of 13 bases. Germline V lookup: CDR1 LNHDA, CDR2 SQIVND (reference sequence).

V and J are TRBV19 and TRBJ1-2; 9 nucleotides agree with TRBD1. The CDR3 runs to 17 residues. Germline V gene lookup returns CDR1 LNHDA and CDR2 SQIVND (reference sequence). V gave up 2 bases and J gave up 3 bases; unmatched junction bases: 10. CDR3 in amino acids: CASSISWTGAFDYGYTF. In DNA form, the CDR3 reads TGTGCCAGTAGTATATCCTGGACAGGGGCTTTTGACTATGGCTACACCTTC. The full variable domain, completed using reference TRBV19 and TRBJ1-2, is DGGITQSPKYLFRKEGQNVTLSCEQNLNHDAMYWYRQDPGQGLRLIYYSQIVNDFQKGDIAEGYSVSREKKESFPLTVTSAQKNPTAFYLCASSISWTGAFDYGYTFGSGTRLTVV.

The chain has TRBV19 and TRBJ1-2, with D tentatively TRBD1 (5 bases). Germline CDR1 reads LNHDA; CDR2 reads SQIVND (reference sequence). The V and J ends lost 3 bases and 7 bases respectively, with 18 bases between them. The CDR3 loop spans 15 amino acids. CDR3 protein: CASSISSRAVGGYTF. DNA for the CDR3: TGTGCCAGTAGTATCAGCAGCAGGGCGGTTGGTGGCTACACCTTC.

V is TRBV2 and J is TRBJ2-3, with 8 bases identical to TRBD2. Germline V gives CDR1 SNHLY, CDR2 FYNNEI. The V and J ends lost 11 bases and 4 bases, in that order; junction bases with no gene match: 14. The CDR3 contains 15 residues. Here the CDR3 reads CADTASGGAADTQYF. The CDR3 region has the DNA TGTGCCGACACGGCCAGCGGGGGTGCGGCAGATACGCAGTATTTT.

This clone was counted a single time. The chain joins TRBV21-1 to TRBJ2-2; TRBD1, the D gene given by the table, was not confirmed from the DNA. TRBV21-1 is recorded as a pseudogene. CDR3 size: 14 residues. CDR3 nucleotide sequence: TGTGCCAGCAGGGGGGCAGGGGGCACCGGGGAGCTGTTTTTT. The encoded protein is CASRGAGGTGELFF.

The chain couples TRBV29-1 to TRBJ2-1; no firm D call. This CDR3 spans 12 amino acids. V dropped 1 base and J dropped 13 bases, with 14 bases sitting between them. CDR1 is SQVTM and CDR2 is ANQGSEA in the germline V gene. The CDR3 DNA sequence: TGCAGCGTTGAAGTTGGAGACCGTCATCAGTTCTTC. Encoded protein: CSVEVGDRHQFF.